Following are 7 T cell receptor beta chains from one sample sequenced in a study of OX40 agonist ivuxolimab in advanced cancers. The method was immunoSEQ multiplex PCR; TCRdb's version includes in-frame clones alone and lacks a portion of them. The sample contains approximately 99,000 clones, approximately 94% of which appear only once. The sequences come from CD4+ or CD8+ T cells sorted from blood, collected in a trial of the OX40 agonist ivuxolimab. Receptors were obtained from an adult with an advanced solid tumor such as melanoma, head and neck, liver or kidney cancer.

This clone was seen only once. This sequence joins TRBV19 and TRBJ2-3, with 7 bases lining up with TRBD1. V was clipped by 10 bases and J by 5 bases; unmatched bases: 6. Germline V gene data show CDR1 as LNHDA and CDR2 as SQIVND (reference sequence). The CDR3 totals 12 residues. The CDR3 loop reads CATTTGEDTQYF. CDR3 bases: TGTGCCACCACAACAGGGGAAGATACGCAGTATTTT.

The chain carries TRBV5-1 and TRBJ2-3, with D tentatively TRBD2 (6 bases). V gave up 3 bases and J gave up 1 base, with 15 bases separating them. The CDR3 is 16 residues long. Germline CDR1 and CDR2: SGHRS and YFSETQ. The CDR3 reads CASSSGVGYGTDTQYF. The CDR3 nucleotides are TGCGCCAGCAGCTCGGGGGTGGGGTATGGCACAGATACGCAGTATTTT.

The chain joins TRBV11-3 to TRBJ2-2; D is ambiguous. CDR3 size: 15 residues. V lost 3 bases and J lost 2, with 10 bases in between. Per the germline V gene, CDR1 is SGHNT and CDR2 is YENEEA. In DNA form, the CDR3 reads TGTGCCAGCAGCTTGGTCACACACAACACCGGGGAGCTGTTTTTT. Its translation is CASSLVTHNTGELFF.

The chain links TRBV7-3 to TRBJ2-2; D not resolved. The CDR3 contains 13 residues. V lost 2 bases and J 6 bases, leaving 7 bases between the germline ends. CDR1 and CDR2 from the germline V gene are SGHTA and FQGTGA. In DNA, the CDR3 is TGTGCCAGCAGCTTATTTGATGCCGGGGAGCTGTTTTTT. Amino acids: CASSLFDAGELFF.

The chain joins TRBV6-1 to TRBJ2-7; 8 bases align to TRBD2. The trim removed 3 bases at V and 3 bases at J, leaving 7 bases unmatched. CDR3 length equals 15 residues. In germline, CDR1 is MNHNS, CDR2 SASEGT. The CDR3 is CASSDYLSGGYEQYF. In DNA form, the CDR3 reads TGTGCCAGCAGTGACTACCTAAGCGGGGGCTACGAGCAGTACTTC.

Here the CDR3 reads CASTDFRYGYTF. The CDR3 coding sequence is TGTGCCAGTACCGACTTCAGATATGGCTACACCTTC. The chain couples TRBV19 to TRBJ1-2, with no clear D. The CDR3 has 12 amino acids. V was trimmed by 7 bases and J by 5 bases, leaving 11 bases between them. CDR1 and CDR2 (germline): LNHDA, SQIVND (reference sequence).

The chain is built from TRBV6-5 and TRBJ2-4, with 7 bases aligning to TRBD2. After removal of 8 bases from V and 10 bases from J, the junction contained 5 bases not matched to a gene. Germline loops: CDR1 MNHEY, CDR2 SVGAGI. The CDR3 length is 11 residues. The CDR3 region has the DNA TGTGCCAGCCGGGAGGCGGAAATTCAGTACTTC. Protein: CASREAEIQYF.